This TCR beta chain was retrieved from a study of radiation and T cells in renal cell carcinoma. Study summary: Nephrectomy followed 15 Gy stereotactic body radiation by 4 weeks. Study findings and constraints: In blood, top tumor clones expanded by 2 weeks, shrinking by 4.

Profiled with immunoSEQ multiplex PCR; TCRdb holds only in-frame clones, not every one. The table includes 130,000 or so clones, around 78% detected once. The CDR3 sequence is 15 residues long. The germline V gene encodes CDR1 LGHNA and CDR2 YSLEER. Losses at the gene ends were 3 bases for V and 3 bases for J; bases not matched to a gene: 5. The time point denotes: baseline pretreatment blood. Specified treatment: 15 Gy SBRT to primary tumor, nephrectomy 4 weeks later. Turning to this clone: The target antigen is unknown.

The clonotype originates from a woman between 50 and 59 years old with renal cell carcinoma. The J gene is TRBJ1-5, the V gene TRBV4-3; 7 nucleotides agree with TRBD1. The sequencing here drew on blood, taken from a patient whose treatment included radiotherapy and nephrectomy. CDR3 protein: CASSQGDSSNQPQHF. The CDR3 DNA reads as TGCGCCAGCAGCCAGGGGGACAGCTCCAATCAGCCCCAGCATTTT.